This TCR beta chain derives from a study of radiotherapy plus CTLA-4 blockade in lung cancer. Turning to the study itself: Objective responses were seen in about a sixth of patients, disease control in more than 30%. Broader study findings: There was expansion of tumor-derived TCR clones in blood after radiotherapy plus ipilimumab. Reportedly, early blood T cell clone dynamics best predicted response, with interferon-beta.

Produced via immunoSEQ multiplex PCR; TCRdb's table is partial and in-frame only. The sample carries 110,000 or so clones, approximately 84% recorded once. Note on this clone: Its antigen is unidentified.

Per germline, CDR1 LNHDA and CDR2 SQIVND (reference sequence). The CDR3 has 15 residues. Between the trimmed V and J ends, which lost 10 bases and 0 bases, there was a span of 18 bases. The input for sequencing was peripheral blood, taken from a patient treated with radiotherapy plus ipilimumab. The rearrangement joins TRBV19 to TRBJ1-1; a possible D gene is TRBD1 (5 bases). This clonotype originated in a human donor with non-small cell lung cancer who had a partial response to radiotherapy plus ipilimumab. The chain's CDR3 is CATTGGNYMNTEAFF. The CDR3 DNA reads as TGTGCCACCACCGGGGGGAACTACATGAACACTGAAGCTTTCTTT. Full variable domain (rest looked up from reference TRBV19 and TRBJ1-1): DGGITQSPKYLFRKEGQNVTLSCEQNLNHDAMYWYRQDPGQGLRLIYYSQIVNDFQKGDIAEGYSVSREKKESFPLTVTSAQKNPTAFYLCATTGGNYMNTEAFFGQGTRLTVV.